This entry concerns a single TCR beta chain. The identical CDR3 is also encoded by other nucleotide sequences in the sample. This CDR3 is built from 15 residues. CDR1 and CDR2 (germline): SGHRS, YFSETQ. The V segment lost 2 bases and the J segment 0 bases; nucleotides outside the gene matches: 0. The data were produced by immunoSEQ multiplex PCR, yet TCRdb's version contains in-frame clones alone and is incomplete. This sample has approximately 400,000 clones, with around 84% found just once. The sample belongs to a study of blood T cell repertoires in COVID-19. Overall study: Acute and convalescent COVID-19 samples came from the United States, Italy and Spain. The cDNA or gDNA used as material had been derived from T cells, B-cell-depleted T cells, or PBMCs.

The source material was peripheral blood. The chain uses TRBV5-1 and TRBJ2-2, with 8 bases aligning to TRBD1. This TCR was sampled from a human donor with acute or convalescent COVID-19. The donor label of this sample is uncertain. CDR3 nucleotide sequence: TGCGCCAGCAGCTTACAGGGGGCGAACACCGGGGAGCTGTTTTTT. Translated, it gives CASSLQGANTGELFF.